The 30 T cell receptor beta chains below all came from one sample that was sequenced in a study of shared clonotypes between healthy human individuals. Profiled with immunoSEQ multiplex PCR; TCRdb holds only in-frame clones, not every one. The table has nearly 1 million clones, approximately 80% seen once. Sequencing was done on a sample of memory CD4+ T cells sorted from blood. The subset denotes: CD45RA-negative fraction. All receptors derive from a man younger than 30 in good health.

The CDR3 DNA sequence: TGTGCCAGCAGTCCAGCGGGCTTGAACATTCAGTACTTC. Translating it yields CASSPAGLNIQYF. V usage is TRBV28 and J usage is TRBJ2-4, with a weak D call TRBD2 (6 bases). The CDR3 extends over 13 amino acids. CDR1 MDHEN and CDR2 SYDVKM come from the germline V gene. V was shortened by 5 bases and J by 7 bases, with 12 bases between the two germline ends. Full variable domain (remainder filled in from reference TRBV28 and TRBJ2-4): DVKVTQSSRYLVKRTGEKVFLECVQDMDHENMFWYRQDPGLGLRLIYFSYDVKMKEKGDIPEGYSVSREKKERFSLILESASTNQTSMYLCASSPAGLNIQYFGAGTRLSVL.

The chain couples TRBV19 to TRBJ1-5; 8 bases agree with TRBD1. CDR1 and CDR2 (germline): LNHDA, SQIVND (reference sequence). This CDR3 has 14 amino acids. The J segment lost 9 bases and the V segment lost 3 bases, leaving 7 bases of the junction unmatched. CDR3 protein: CASSMGTGPLPQHF. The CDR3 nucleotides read TGTGCCAGTAGTATGGGGACAGGACCCTTGCCCCAGCATTTT. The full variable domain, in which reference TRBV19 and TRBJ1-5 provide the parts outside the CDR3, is DGGITQSPKYLFRKEGQNVTLSCEQNLNHDAMYWYRQDPGQGLRLIYYSQIVNDFQKGDIAEGYSVSREKKESFPLTVTSAQKNPTAFYLCASSMGTGPLPQHFGDGTRLSIL.

The CDR3 nucleotides read TGTGCCAGCAGCGTAGGCTTAGGGACGGGCTCCTACGAGCAGTACTTC. Translation: CASSVGLGTGSYEQYF. This chain connects TRBV9 to TRBJ2-7; D tentatively reads TRBD1 or TRBD2 (5 bases each). CDR1 is SGDLS, CDR2 YYNGEE, per germline. Trimming took 0 bases from V and 0 from J, leaving 13 bases between them. The CDR3 loop spans 16 amino acids.

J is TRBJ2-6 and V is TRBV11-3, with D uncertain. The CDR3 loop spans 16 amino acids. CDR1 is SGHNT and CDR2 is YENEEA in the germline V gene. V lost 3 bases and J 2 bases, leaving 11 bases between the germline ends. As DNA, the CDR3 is TGTGCCAGCAGCTTCCTGGTGGTTGCTGGGGCCAACGTCCTGACTTTC. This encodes CASSFLVVAGANVLTF.

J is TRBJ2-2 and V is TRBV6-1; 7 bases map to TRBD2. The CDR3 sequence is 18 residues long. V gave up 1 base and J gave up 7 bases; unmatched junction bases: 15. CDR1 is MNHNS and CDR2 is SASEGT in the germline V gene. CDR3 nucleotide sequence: TGTGCCAGCAGTGAAGGTTCGGGGCTAGCGGCCATAAGCGGGGAGCTGTTTTTT. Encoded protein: CASSEGSGLAAISGELFF.

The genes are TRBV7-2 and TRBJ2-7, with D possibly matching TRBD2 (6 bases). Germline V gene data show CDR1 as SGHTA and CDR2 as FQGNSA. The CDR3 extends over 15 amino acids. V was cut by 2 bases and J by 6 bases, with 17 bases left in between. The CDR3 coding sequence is TGTGCCAGCAGCTTACGCGGGGTGCCCTCTTTCGAGCAGTACTTC. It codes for CASSLRGVPSFEQYF.

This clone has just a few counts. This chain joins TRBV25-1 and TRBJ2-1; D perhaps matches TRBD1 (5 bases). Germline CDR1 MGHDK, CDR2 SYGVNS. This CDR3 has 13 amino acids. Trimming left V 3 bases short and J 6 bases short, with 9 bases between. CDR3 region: CASSETESNEQFF. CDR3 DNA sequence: TGTGCCAGCAGTGAGACAGAATCCAATGAGCAGTTCTTC.

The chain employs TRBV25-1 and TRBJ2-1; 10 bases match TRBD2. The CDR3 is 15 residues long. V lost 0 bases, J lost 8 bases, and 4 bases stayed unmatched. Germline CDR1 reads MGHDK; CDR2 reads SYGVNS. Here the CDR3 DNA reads TGTGCCAGCAGTGAATACGGCGGGACTAGCGATGAGCAGTTCTTC. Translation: CASSEYGGTSDEQFF.

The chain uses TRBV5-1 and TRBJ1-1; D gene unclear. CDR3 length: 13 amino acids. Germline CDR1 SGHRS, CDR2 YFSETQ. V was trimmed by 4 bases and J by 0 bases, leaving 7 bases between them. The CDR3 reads CASSEGLNTEAFF. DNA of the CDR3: TGCGCCAGCAGCGAGGGTCTGAACACTGAAGCTTTCTTT.

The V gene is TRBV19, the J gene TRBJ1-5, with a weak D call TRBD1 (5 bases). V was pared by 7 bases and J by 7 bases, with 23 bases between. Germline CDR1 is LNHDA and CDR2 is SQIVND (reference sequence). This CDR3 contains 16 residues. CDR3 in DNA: TGTGCCAGTACCTCATCTGGCGCAGGGCCGTCCCAGCCCCAGCATTTT. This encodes CASTSSGAGPSQPQHF.

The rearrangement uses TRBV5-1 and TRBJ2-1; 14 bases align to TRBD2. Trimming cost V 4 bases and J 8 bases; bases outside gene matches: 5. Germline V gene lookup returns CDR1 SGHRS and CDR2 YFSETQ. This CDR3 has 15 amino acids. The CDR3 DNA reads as TGCGCCAGCAGCCCCCAGGGACTAGCGGGAGATGAGCAGTTCTTC. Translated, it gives CASSPQGLAGDEQFF.

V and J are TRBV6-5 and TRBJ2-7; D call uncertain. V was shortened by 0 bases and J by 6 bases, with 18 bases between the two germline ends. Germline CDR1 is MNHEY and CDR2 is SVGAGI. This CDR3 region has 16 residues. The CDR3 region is CASSYSGASRNPEQYF. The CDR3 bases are TGTGCCAGCAGTTACTCGGGCGCTAGTCGAAACCCCGAGCAGTACTTC.

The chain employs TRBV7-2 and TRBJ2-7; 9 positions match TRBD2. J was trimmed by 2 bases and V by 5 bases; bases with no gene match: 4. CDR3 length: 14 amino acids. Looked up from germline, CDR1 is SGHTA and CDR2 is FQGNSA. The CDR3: CASSRSGRTYEQYF. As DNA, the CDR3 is TGTGCCAGCAGCCGCAGCGGGAGGACCTACGAGCAGTACTTC.

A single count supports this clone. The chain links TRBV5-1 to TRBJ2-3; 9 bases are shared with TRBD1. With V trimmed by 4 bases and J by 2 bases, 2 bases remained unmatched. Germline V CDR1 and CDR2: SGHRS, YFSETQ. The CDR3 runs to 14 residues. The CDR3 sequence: CASSIQGATDTQYF. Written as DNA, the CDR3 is TGCGCCAGCAGCATACAGGGGGCCACAGATACGCAGTATTTT.

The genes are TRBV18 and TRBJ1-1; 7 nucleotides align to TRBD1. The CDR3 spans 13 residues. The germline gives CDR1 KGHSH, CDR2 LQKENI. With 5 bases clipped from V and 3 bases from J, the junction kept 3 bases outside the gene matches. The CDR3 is CASSSDRYTEAFF. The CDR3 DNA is TGTGCCAGCTCATCGGACAGGTACACTGAAGCTTTCTTT.

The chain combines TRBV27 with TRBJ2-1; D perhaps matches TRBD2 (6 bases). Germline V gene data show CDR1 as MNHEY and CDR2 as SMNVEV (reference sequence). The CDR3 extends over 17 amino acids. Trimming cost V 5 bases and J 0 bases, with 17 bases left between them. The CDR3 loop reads CASSVMPVGLSYNEQFF. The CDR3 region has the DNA TGTGCCAGCAGTGTAATGCCAGTGGGACTCTCCTACAATGAGCAGTTCTTC.

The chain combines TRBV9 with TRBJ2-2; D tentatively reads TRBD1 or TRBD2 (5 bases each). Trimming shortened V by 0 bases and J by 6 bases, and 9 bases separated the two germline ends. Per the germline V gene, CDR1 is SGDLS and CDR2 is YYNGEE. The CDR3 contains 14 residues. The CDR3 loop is CASSVVLGAGELFF. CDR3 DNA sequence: TGTGCCAGCAGCGTAGTTTTGGGGGCCGGGGAGCTGTTTTTT.

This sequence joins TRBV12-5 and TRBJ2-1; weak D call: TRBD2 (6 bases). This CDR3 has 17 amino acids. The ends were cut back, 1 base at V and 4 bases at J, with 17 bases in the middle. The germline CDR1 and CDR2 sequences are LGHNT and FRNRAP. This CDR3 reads CASGLDTLGLAYNEQFF. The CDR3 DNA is TGTGCTAGTGGTTTGGATACTCTGGGACTGGCGTACAATGAGCAGTTCTTC.

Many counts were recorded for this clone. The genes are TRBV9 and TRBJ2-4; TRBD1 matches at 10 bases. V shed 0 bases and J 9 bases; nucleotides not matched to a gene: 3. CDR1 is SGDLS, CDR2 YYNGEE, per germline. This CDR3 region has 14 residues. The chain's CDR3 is CASSVGQGAGIQYF. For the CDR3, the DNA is TGTGCCAGCAGCGTAGGACAGGGGGCCGGCATTCAGTACTTC.

The CDR3 DNA is TGTGCCCGCTCTAGCGGGAGAAACATCCTCTCCTACAATGAGCAGTTCTTC. Encoded protein: CARSSGRNILSYNEQFF. The chain recombines TRBV2 with TRBJ2-1, with 10 bases aligning to TRBD2. Trimming cost V 11 bases and J 0 bases; bases outside gene matches: 13. The CDR3 spans 17 residues. Per the germline V gene, CDR1 is SNHLY and CDR2 is FYNNEI.

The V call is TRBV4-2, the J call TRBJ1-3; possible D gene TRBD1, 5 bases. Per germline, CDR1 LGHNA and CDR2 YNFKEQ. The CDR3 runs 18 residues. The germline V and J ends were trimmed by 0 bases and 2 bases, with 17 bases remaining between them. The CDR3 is CASSQDSRAGLPGNTIYF. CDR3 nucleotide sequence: TGTGCCAGCAGCCAAGATTCAAGGGCAGGGCTTCCTGGAAACACCATATATTTT.

In DNA form, the CDR3 reads TGTGCCAGCAGCATGGGACAGGCGACCTACGAGCAGTACTTC. Translated, it gives CASSMGQATYEQYF. The V call is TRBV16, the J call TRBJ2-7; 8 bases align to TRBD1. The J segment lost 2 bases and the V segment lost 5 bases, leaving 5 bases of the junction unmatched. Germline loops: CDR1 KGHSY, CDR2 FQNENV. This CDR3 comprises 14 residues.

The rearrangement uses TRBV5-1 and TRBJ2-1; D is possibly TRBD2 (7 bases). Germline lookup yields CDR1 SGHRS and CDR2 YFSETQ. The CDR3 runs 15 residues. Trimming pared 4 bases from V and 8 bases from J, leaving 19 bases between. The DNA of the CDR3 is TGCGCCAGCAGCCCGGTAGGGTGGGAGGGGGATGAGCAGTTCTTC. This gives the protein CASSPVGWEGDEQFF.

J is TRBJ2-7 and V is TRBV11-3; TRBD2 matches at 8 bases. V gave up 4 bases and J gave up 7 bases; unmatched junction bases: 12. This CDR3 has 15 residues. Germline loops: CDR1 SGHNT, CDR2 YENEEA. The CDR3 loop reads CASSSGTAGVGEQYF. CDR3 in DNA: TGTGCCAGCAGCTCGGGCACAGCGGGAGTGGGGGAGCAGTACTTC.

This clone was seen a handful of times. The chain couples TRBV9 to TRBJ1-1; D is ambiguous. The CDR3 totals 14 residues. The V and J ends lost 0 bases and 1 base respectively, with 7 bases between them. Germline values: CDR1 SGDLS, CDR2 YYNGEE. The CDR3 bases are TGTGCCAGCAGCGTAGCTCTGGGGAACACTGAAGCTTTCTTT. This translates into CASSVALGNTEAFF.

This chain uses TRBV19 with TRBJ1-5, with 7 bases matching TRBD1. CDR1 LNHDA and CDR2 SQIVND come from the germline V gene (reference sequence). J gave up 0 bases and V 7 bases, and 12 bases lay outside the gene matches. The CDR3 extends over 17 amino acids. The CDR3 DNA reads TGTGCCAGTACCGATATCGGACAGGCTTATAGCAATCAGCCCCAGCATTTT. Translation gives CASTDIGQAYSNQPQHF.

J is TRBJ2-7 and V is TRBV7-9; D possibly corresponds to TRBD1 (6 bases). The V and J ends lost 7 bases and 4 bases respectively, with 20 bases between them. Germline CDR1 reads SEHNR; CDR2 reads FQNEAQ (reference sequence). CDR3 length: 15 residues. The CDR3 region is CASTLEGQGPYEQYF. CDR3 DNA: TGTGCCAGCACCCTAGAGGGCCAGGGGCCATACGAGCAGTACTTC. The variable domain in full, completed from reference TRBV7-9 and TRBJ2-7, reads DTGVSQNPRHKITKRGQNVTFRCDPISEHNRLYWYRQTLGQGPEFLTYFQNEAQLEKSRLLSDRFSAERPKGSFSTLEIQRTEQGDSAMYLCASTLEGQGPYEQYFGPGTRLTVT.

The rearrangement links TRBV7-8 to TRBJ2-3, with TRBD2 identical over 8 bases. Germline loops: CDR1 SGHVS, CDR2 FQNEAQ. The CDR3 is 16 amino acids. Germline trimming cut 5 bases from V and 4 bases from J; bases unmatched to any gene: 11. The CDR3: CASSTSGTRGADTQYF. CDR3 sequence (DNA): TGTGCCAGCAGCACCTCCGGGACTAGAGGGGCAGATACGCAGTATTTT.

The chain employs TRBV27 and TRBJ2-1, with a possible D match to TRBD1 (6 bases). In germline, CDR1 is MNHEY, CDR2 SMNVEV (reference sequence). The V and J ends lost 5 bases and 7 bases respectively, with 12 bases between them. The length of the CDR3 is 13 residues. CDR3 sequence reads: CASSLWDTNEQFF. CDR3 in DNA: TGTGCCAGCAGTCTCTGGGACACAAATGAGCAGTTCTTC.

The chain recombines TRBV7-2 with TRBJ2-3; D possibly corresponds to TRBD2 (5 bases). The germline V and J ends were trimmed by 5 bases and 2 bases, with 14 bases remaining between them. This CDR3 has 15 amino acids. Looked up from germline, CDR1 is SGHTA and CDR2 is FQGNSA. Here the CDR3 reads CASSAVAQYTDTQYF. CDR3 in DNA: TGTGCCAGCAGCGCAGTAGCGCAGTACACAGATACGCAGTATTTT. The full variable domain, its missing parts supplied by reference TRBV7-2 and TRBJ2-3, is GAGVSQSPSNKVTEKGKDVELRCDPISGHTALYWYRQSLGQGLEFLIYFQGNSAPDKSGLPSDRFSAERTGGSVSTLTIQRTQQEDSAVYLCASSAVAQYTDTQYFGPGTRLTVL.